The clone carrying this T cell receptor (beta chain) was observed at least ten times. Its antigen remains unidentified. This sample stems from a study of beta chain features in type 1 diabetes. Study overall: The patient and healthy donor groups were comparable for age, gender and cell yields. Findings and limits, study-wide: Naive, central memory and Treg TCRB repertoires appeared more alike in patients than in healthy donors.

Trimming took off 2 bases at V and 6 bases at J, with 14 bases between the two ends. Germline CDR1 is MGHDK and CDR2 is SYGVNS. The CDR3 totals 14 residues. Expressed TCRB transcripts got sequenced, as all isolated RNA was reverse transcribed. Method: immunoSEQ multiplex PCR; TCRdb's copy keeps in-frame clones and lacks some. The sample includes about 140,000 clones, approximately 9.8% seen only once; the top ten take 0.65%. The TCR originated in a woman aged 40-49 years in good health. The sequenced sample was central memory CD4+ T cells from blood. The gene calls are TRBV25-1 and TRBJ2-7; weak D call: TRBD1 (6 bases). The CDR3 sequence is CASSEAGELGEQYF. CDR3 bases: TGTGCCAGCAGTGAAGCAGGGGAATTGGGCGAGCAGTACTTC.